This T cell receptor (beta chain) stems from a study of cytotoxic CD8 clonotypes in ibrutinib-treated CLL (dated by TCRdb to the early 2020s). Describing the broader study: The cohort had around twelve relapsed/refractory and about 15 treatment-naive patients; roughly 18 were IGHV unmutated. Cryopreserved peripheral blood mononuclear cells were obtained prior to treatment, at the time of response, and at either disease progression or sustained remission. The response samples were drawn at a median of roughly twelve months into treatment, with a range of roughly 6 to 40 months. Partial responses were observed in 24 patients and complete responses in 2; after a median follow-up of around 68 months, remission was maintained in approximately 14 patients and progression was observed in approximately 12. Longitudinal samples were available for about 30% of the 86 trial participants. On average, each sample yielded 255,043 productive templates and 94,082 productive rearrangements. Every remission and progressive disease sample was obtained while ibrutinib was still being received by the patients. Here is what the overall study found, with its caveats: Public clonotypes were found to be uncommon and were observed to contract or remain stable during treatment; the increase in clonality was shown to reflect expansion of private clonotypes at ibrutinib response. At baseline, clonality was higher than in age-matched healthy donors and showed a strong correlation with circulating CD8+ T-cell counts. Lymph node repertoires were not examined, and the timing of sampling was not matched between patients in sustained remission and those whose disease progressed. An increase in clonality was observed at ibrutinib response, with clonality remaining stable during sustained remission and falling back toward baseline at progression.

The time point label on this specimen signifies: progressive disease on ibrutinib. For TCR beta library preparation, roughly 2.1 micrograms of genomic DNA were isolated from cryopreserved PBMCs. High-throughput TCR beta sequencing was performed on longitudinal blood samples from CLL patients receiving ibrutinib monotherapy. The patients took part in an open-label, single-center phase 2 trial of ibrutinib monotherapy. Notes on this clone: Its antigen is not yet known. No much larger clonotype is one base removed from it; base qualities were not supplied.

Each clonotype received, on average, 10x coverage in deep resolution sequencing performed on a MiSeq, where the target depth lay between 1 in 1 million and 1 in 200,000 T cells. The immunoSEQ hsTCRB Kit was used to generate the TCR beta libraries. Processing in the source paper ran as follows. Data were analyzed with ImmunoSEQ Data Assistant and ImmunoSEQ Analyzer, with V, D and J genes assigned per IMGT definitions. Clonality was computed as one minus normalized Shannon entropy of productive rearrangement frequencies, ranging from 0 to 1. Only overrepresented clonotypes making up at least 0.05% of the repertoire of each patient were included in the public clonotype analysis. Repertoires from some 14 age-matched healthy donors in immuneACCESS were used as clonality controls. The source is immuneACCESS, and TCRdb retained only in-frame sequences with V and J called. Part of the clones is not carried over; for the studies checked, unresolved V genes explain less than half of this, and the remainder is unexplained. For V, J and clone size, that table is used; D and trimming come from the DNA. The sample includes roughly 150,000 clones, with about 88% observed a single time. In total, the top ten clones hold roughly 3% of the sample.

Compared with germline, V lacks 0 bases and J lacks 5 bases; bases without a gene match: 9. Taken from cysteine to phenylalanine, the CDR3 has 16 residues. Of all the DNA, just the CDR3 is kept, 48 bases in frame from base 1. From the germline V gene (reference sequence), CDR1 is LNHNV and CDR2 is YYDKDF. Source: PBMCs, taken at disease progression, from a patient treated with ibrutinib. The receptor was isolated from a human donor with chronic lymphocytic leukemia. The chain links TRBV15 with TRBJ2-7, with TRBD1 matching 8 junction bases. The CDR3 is CATSRDLRTGIDEQYF. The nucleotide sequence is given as TGTGCCACCAGCAGAGACTTGAGGACAGGGATCGACGAGCAGTACTTC.